The clone carrying this T cell receptor (beta chain) turned up a few times. What it binds is unknown. The data were obtained in a study of CD8 T cells in ankylosing spondylitis. Broader study findings: Characteristic of ankylosing spondylitis blood, it appeared, was a TCR beta motif comprising eight highly homologous variants. Disease-linked clones reportedly concentrated significantly in matched ankylosing spondylitis synovial fluid.

Each TCR beta library was made by quantitative 5'-RACE that incorporated molecular barcodes. MiXCR, applied by TCRdb to the 5' RACE reads, yields one record per CDR3 protein. The table includes 750,000 to 850,000 distinct CDR3 sequences, about 11% detected once. The V end lost 0 bases, the J end lost 3 bases, and 6 bases lay between the germline ends. Germline V gene sequence: CDR1 MNHEY, CDR2 SVGAGI. This CDR3 contains 14 residues. The clonotype was recovered from a male donor with ankylosing spondylitis. The V call is TRBV6-5, the J call TRBJ2-1; D not certain. Sequencing was done on a sample of blood, either unsorted or a sorted T cell fraction (not recorded which). The CDR3 bases are TGTGCCAGCAGTTACTCCAGGAACTACAATGAGCAGTTCTTC. Protein product: CASSYSRNYNEQFF.